What follows describes a single T cell receptor (beta chain). This sample is drawn from a study of blood T cell repertoires in COVID-19. Looking at the study overall: COVID-19 samples collected from the United States, Italy and Spain covered acute and convalescent phases.

In the study's own analysis: Researchers report that nucleated cell counts were estimated from reference gene primer amplification. Here immunoSEQ multiplex PCR was the method, and the copy in TCRdb shows in-frame clones only, minus some. V and J calls and clone size are those listed in that table; D and trimming were worked out from the DNA. This repertoire shows 200,000 to 250,000 clones, 85% to 90% found once; its top ten account for under 9%. The J segment lost 0 bases and the V segment lost 2 bases, leaving 6 bases of the junction unmatched. CDR3 length: 17 residues. CDR1 is SGHDT, CDR2 YYEEEE, per germline.

Specimen: peripheral blood. The J gene is TRBJ2-3, the V gene TRBV5-6; 10 bases are a match to TRBD2. The source of this sequence is a woman aged 70 to 79 with active or convalescent COVID-19. The CDR3 nucleotides are TGTGCCAGCAGCTTCTCTAGCGGGGGCCTCAGCACAGATACGCAGTATTTT. It encodes CASSFSSGGLSTDTQYF.